A single sample gave rise to the 20 T cell receptor beta chains below, sequenced in a study of patients and donors after allogeneic stem cell transplantation. TCRdb reprocessed the RT-PCR reads via MiXCR and lists one record per CDR3 protein. The sample has about 74,000 distinct CDR3 sequences; about 26% are singletons. Input material: blood, either unsorted or a sorted T cell fraction (not recorded which). The receptor source for this set is a human donor who was either an allogeneic HSCT recipient or a stem cell or donor lymphocyte infusion donor (not recorded which). It is not recorded whose cells these are; they may come from a transplant donor.

This clonotype was detected only a few times. The chain couples TRBV5-1 to TRBJ2-7; unclear D gene. This CDR3 is 11 amino acids long. V was clipped by 0 bases and J by 6 bases, with 4 bases between them. Germline V gives CDR1 SGHRS, CDR2 YFSETQ. The CDR3 reads CASSLGAEQYF. In DNA, the CDR3 is TGCGCCAGCAGCTTGGGGGCCGAGCAGTACTTC. The full variable domain, its missing parts supplied by reference TRBV5-1 and TRBJ2-7, is KAGVTQTPRYLIKTRGQQVTLSCSPISGHRSVSWYQQTPGQGLQFLFEYFSETQRNKGNFPGRFSGRQFSNSRSEMNVSTLELGDSALYLCASSLGAEQYFGPGTRLTVT.

This sequence joins TRBV7-2 and TRBJ2-3; 10 bases align to TRBD2. V lost 6 bases, J lost 4 bases, and 13 bases stayed unmatched. The CDR3 length is 17 residues. Looked up from germline, CDR1 is SGHTA and CDR2 is FQGNSA. CDR3 nucleotide sequence: TGTGCCAGCAGTTCACTCCTAGCGGGGGCAAGACCAGATACGCAGTATTTT. Residues: CASSSLLAGARPDTQYF.

The gene calls are TRBV2 and TRBJ1-6; no reliable D call. The CDR3 is 16 residues long. Germline V gives CDR1 SNHLY, CDR2 FYNNEI. Deletions cut 6 bases from V and 4 bases from J, with 16 bases between. The CDR3 region is CASRSRTGNYNSPLHF. The DNA of the CDR3 is TGTGCCAGCAGAAGCCGTACGGGGAATTATAATTCACCCCTCCACTTT. The full variable domain, in which reference TRBV2 and TRBJ1-6 provide the parts outside the CDR3, is EPEVTQTPSHQVTQMGQEVILRCVPISNHLYFYWYRQILGQKVEFLVSFYNNEISEKSEIFDDQFSVERPDGSNFTLKIRSTKLEDSAMYFCASRSRTGNYNSPLHFGNGTRLTVT.

The genes are TRBV29-1 and TRBJ1-2, with D possibly being TRBD1 (5 bases). The V end was cut by 3 bases, the J end by 6 bases, with 8 bases between. The germline CDR1 and CDR2 sequences are SQVTM and ANQGSEA. This CDR3 comprises 11 residues. In DNA, the CDR3 is TGCAGCGTTGATGACAGCCATGGCTACACCTTC. This gives the protein CSVDDSHGYTF.

The chain uses TRBV6-5 and TRBJ2-3; 7 bases are a match to TRBD2. The germline gives CDR1 MNHEY, CDR2 SVGAGI. The CDR3 totals 15 residues. V gave up 6 bases and J gave up 0 bases; unmatched junction bases: 6. CDR3 in DNA: TGTGCCAGCAGCTCACCCGGGGGGAGCACAGATACGCAGTATTTT. Translating gives CASSSPGGSTDTQYF.

This clonotype was picked up many times. The chain employs TRBV7-9 and TRBJ1-2; 8 bases line up with TRBD1. CDR1 SEHNR and CDR2 FQNEAQ come from the germline V gene (reference sequence). The CDR3 is 14 residues long. V lost 3 bases, J lost 6 bases, and 6 bases stayed unmatched. Here the CDR3 reads CASSLNQGADGYTF. The CDR3 bases are TGTGCCAGCAGCTTGAACCAGGGGGCTGATGGCTACACCTTC.

This sequence joins TRBV3-1 and TRBJ2-1; 13 nucleotides match TRBD2. The CDR3 spans 15 residues. Germline CDR1 LGHDT, CDR2 YNNKEL (reference sequence). Unmatched junction bases numbered 5, after V lost 4 bases and J lost 8 bases. Here the CDR3 DNA reads TGTGCCAGCAGCCCGGGACTAGCGGGGAGGTATGAGCAGTTCTTC. It codes for CASSPGLAGRYEQFF.

The chain joins TRBV4-3 to TRBJ2-5; no definite D call. The germline CDR1 and CDR2 sequences are LGHNA and YSLEER. V gave up 0 bases and J gave up 0 bases, with 8 bases separating them. CDR3 length: 15 amino acids. The CDR3 DNA is TGCGCCAGCAGCCAAGATTTGGGAAACCAAGAGACCCAGTACTTC. It is translated as CASSQDLGNQETQYF.

This chain uses TRBV20-1 with TRBJ2-3; 11 nucleotides line up with TRBD1. There are 14 residues in the CDR3. V lost 5 bases and J lost 3; bases outside the gene matches: 4. Germline V gives CDR1 DFQATT, CDR2 SNEGSKA (reference sequence). The CDR3 bases are TGCAGTGCTCGGACAGGGGGCCGTACAGATACGCAGTATTTT. Translating gives CSARTGGRTDTQYF.

The chain carries TRBV7-9 and TRBJ2-3; TRBD2 agrees at 16 bases. Per germline, CDR1 SEHNR and CDR2 FQNEAQ (reference sequence). This CDR3 has 19 residues. Trimming removed 3 bases from V and 0 bases from J; junction bases left unmatched: 6. In DNA, the CDR3 is TGTGCCAGCAGCTTCCCGGGACTAGCGGGGGGGCTTAGCACAGATACGCAGTATTTT. Protein product: CASSFPGLAGGLSTDTQYF.

The chain is built from TRBV5-6 and TRBJ2-7, with D unresolved. CDR1 is SGHDT, CDR2 YYEEEE, per germline. There are 15 residues in the CDR3. With 2 bases removed from V and 4 bases from J, the gap between germline ends came to 16 bases. The CDR3 reads CASSLWRLAGYEQYF. The CDR3 DNA sequence: TGTGCCAGCAGCTTATGGCGACTGGCTGGATACGAGCAGTACTTC.

CDR3 in DNA: TGTGCCACCAGTGACCCGACAGAGAACACCGGGGAGCTGTTTTTT. Translated, it gives CATSDPTENTGELFF. The gene calls are TRBV24-1 and TRBJ2-2; tentative D call: TRBD1 (5 bases). This CDR3 has 15 amino acids. Trimming stripped 4 bases from V and 1 base from J, with 9 bases between. The germline V gene has CDR1 KGHDR and CDR2 SFDVKD.

The chain recombines TRBV11-3 with TRBJ2-1; 7 bases are a match to TRBD2. Germline V gene lookup returns CDR1 SGHNT and CDR2 YENEEA. J was trimmed by 1 base and V by 1 base; bases with no gene match: 4. The CDR3 is 16 amino acids. In nucleotides, the CDR3 is TGTGCCAGCAGCTTAGGAGGCGGGAGATCCTACAATGAGCAGTTCTTC. Amino acids: CASSLGGGRSYNEQFF.

The CDR3 spells CSARDLVAEAFF. The DNA of the CDR3 is TGCAGTGCTAGAGATCTGGTGGCTGAAGCTTTCTTT. The V call is TRBV20-1, the J call TRBJ1-1; D is undetermined. Germline values: CDR1 DFQATT, CDR2 SNEGSKA (reference sequence). CDR3 size: 12 residues. Deletions cut 0 bases from V and 6 bases from J, with 8 bases between.

The CDR3 bases are TGCGCCAGCAGCCCAGGATTAGGGGGCACCTTGAATTCACCCCTCCACTTT. Translation gives CASSPGLGGTLNSPLHF. V and J are TRBV5-1 and TRBJ1-6; the match to TRBD1 covers 7 bases. CDR1 is SGHRS and CDR2 is YFSETQ in the germline V gene. The CDR3 consists of 17 residues. J gave up 7 bases and V 4 bases, and 14 bases lay outside the gene matches.

The chain combines TRBV24-1 with TRBJ2-1; maybe TRBD1 (5 bases). Germline V gene sequence: CDR1 KGHDR, CDR2 SFDVKD. The V gene lost 3 bases and the J gene lost 8 bases, with 7 bases spanning the gap. This CDR3 has 12 residues. The CDR3 protein is CATSDARDEQFF. CDR3 DNA sequence: TGTGCCACCAGTGATGCCAGGGATGAGCAGTTCTTC.

This clonotype showed up many times. This sequence joins TRBV28 and TRBJ1-2, with D unresolved. The CDR3 is made up of 11 amino acids. Germline V gene sequence: CDR1 MDHEN, CDR2 SYDVKM. Trimming cost V 5 bases and J 7 bases, with 8 bases left between them. CDR3 loop: CASSDIGGYTF. For the CDR3, the DNA is TGTGCCAGCAGTGATATTGGTGGCTACACCTTC.

This clonotype was detected a few times. This chain's CDR3 is CASDLGQGVSPLHF. CDR3 in DNA: TGTGCCAGCGACTTGGGACAGGGGGTTTCACCCCTCCACTTT. The gene calls are TRBV2 and TRBJ1-6; 11 positions agree with TRBD1. CDR1 SNHLY and CDR2 FYNNEI come from the germline V gene. The length of the CDR3 is 14 residues. V gave up 8 bases and J gave up 9 bases; unmatched junction bases: 6. The full variable domain, completed using reference TRBV2 and TRBJ1-6, is EPEVTQTPSHQVTQMGQEVILRCVPISNHLYFYWYRQILGQKVEFLVSFYNNEISEKSEIFDDQFSVERPDGSNFTLKIRSTKLEDSAMYFCASDLGQGVSPLHFGNGTRLTVT.

This clonotype was found a few times. The CDR3, as DNA: TGTGCCAGCAGTTCACATACCGGGACAGATACGCAGTATTTT. Translated: CASSSHTGTDTQYF. This chain connects TRBV27 to TRBJ2-3; D remains unclear. The V end was cut by 4 bases, the J end by 3 bases, with 11 bases between. Germline V gene lookup returns CDR1 MNHEY and CDR2 SMNVEV (reference sequence). This CDR3 region has 14 residues.

The chain employs TRBV4-3 and TRBJ2-2; D uncertain. CDR1 LGHNA and CDR2 YSLEER come from the germline V gene. V was clipped by 0 bases and J by 0 bases, with 8 bases between them. The CDR3 is 16 amino acids. CDR3 residues: CASSQDSSPNTGELFF. CDR3 coding DNA: TGCGCCAGCAGCCAAGATTCAAGCCCGAACACCGGGGAGCTGTTTTTT.